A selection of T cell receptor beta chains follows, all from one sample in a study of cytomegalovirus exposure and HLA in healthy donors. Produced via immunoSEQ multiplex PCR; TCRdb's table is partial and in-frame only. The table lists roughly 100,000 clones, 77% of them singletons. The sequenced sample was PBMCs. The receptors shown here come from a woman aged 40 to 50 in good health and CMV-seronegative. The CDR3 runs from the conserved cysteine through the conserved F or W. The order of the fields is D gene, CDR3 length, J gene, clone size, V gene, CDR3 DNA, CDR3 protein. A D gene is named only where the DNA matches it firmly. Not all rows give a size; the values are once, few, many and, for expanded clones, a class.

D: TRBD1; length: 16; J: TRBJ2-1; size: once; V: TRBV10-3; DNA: TGTGCCATCAGTAATAGGTTTGAGGGGGCCCACAATGAGCAGTTCTTC; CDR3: CAISNRFEGAHNEQFF
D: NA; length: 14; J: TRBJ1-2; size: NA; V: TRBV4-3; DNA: TGCGCCAGCAGCCAAGATCGTGGGGCACCTGGCTACACCTTC; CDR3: CASSQDRGAPGYTF
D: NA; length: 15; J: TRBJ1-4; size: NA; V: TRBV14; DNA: TGTGCCAGCAGCCGAACAGGTGCAACTAATGAAAAACTGTTTTTT; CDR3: CASSRTGATNEKLFF
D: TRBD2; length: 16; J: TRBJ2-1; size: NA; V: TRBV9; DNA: TGTGCCAGCAGCCCCACGGGGGGGACTAGGGGGAATGAGCAGTTCTTC; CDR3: CASSPTGGTRGNEQFF
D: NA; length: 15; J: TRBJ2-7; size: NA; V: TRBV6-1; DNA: TGTGCCAGCAAGCTGACCCGGGACACATCCTACGAGCAGTACTTC; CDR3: CASKLTRDTSYEQYF
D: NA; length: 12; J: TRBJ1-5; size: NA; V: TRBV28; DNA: TGTGCCAGCAGTTTGGGCCCAGGACCCCAGCATTTT; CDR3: CASSLGPGPQHF
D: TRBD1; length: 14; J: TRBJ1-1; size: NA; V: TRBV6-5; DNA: TGTGCCAGCAGTTCTAGGGGGCGAGCTTCTGAAGCTTTCTTT; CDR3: CASSSRGRASEAFF
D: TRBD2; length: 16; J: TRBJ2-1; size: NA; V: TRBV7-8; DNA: TGTGCCAGCAGCTTAGTGTCGGGAGGCTCCTACAATGAGCAGTTCTTC; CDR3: CASSLVSGGSYNEQFF
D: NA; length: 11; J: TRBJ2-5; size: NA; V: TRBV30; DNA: TGTGCCTGGAACAGGGCGAAGACCCAGTACTTC; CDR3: CAWNRAKTQYF
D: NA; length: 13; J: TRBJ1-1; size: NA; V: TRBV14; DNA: TGTGCCAGCAGCCAAGTGTCAGGGACTGAAGCTTTCTTT; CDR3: CASSQVSGTEAFF
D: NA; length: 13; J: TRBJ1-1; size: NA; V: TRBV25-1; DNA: TGTGCCAGCACCCCAGCGGGGGGAACTGAAGCTTTCTTT; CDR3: CASTPAGGTEAFF
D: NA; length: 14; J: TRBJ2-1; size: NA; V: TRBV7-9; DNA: TGTGCCAGCAGCTTAAGGCAGGGATACAATGAGCAGTTCTTC; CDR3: CASSLRQGYNEQFF
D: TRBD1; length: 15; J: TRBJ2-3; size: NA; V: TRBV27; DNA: TGTGCCAGCAGCACCCCGGGACAGGGAACAGATACGCAGTATTTT; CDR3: CASSTPGQGTDTQYF
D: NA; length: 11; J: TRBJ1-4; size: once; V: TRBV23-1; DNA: TGCGCCAGCAGTCACGGGGAAAAACTGTTTTTT; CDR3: CASSHGEKLFF
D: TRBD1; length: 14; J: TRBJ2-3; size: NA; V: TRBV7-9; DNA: TGTGCCAGCAGCGCCGGGACAGGGGGGGATACGCAGTATTTT; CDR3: CASSAGTGGDTQYF
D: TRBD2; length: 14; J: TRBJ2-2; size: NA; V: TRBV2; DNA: TGTGCCAGCAACCCCGGGGGGGCCCCCGGGGAGCTGTTTTTT; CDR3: CASNPGGAPGELFF
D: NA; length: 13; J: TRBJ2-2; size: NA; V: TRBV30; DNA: TGTGCCTGGGTAGGAGCTAACACCGGGGAGCTGTTTTTT; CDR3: CAWVGANTGELFF
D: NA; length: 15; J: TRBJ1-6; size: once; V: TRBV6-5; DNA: TGTGCCAGCAGCCCACCCGGGGGGCTAAATTCACCCCTCCACTTT; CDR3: CASSPPGGLNSPLHF
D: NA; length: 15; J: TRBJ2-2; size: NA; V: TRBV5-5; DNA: TGTGCCAGCAGGAGAGGACTTTCGAACACCGGGGAGCTGTTTTTT; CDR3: CASRRGLSNTGELFF
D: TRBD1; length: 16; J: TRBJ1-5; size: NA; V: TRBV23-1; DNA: TGCGCCAGCAGTCAATCGGAAACCGACAGGGGTCAGCCCCAGCATTTT; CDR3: CASSQSETDRGQPQHF
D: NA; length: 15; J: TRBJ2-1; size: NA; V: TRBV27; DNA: TGTGCCAGCAGTCAAGACAGGCGCTCCTACAATGAGCAGTTCTTC; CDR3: CASSQDRRSYNEQFF
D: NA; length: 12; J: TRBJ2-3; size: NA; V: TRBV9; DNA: TGTGCCAGCAGCCCCACTACAGATACGCAGTATTTT; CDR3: CASSPTTDTQYF
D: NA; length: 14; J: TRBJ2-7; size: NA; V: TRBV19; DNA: TGTGCCAGTAGTATAGATAGGGGCACCTACGAGCAGTACTTC; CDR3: CASSIDRGTYEQYF
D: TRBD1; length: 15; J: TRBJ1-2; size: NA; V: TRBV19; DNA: TGTGCCAGTAGTATACGGGACAGAGCGGGCAGAGGCTACACCTTC; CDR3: CASSIRDRAGRGYTF
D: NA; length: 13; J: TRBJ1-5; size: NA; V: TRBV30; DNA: TGTGCCTGGAGTGTTCGGGACAATCAGCCCCAGCATTTT; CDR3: CAWSVRDNQPQHF
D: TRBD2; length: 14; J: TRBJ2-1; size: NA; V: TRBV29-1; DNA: TGCAGCGCCTGGACTAGCGGGCGGTTAAATGAGCAGTTCTTC; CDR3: CSAWTSGRLNEQFF
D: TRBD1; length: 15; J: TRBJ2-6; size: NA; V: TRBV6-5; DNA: TGTGCCAGCACCACAGGGGGATCTGGGGCCAACGTCCTGACTTTC; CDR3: CASTTGGSGANVLTF
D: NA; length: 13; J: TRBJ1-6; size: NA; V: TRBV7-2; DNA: TGTGCCAGCAGCTTAGAGTGGTACTCACCCATCCACTTT; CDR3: CASSLEWYSPIHF